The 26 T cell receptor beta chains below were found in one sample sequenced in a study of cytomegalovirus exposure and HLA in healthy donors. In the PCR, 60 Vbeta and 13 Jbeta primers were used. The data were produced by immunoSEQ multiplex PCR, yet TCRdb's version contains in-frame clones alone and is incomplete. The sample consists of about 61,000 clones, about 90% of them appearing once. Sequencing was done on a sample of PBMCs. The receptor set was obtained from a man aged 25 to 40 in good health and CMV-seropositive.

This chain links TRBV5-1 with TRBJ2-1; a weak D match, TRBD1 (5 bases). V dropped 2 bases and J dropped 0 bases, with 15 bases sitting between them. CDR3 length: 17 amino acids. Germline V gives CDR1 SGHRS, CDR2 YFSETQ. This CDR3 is CASSFGAETSSYNEQFF. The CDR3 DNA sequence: TGCGCCAGCAGCTTTGGGGCCGAGACGAGCTCCTACAATGAGCAGTTCTTC.

Written as DNA, the CDR3 is TGCAGTGCTAGTCTCGAGACCCAGTACTTC. This translates into CSASLETQYF. V usage is TRBV20-1 and J usage is TRBJ2-5; D call uncertain. Germline lookup yields CDR1 DFQATT and CDR2 SNEGSKA (reference sequence). The CDR3 is 10 residues long. V lost 3 bases and J lost 5, with 4 bases in between.

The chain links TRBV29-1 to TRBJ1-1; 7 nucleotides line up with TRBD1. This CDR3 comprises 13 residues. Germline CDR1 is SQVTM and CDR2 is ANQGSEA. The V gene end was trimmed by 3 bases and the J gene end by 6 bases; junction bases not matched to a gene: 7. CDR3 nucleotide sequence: TGCAGCGTTGAGGCAGGGGGTAACGCTGAAGCTTTCTTT. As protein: CSVEAGGNAEAFF. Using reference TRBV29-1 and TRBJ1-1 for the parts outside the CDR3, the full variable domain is SAVISQKPSRDICQRGTSLTIQCQVDSQVTMMFWYRQQPGQSLTLIATANQGSEATYESGFVIDKFPISRPNLTFSTLTVSNMSPEDSSIYLCSVEAGGNAEAFFGQGTRLTVV.

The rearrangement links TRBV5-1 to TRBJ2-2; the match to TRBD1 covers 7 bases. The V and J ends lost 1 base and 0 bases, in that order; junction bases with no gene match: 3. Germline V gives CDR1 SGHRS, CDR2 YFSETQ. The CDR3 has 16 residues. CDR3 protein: CASSLTTGSNTGELFF. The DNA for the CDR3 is TGCGCCAGCAGCTTGACGACAGGGTCGAACACCGGGGAGCTGTTTTTT.

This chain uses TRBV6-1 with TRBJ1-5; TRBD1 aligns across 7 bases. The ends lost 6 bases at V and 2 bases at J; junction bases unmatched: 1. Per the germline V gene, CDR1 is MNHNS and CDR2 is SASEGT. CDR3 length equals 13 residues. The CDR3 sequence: CASRGTGNQPQHF. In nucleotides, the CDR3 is TGTGCCAGCAGGGGGACAGGCAATCAGCCCCAGCATTTT.

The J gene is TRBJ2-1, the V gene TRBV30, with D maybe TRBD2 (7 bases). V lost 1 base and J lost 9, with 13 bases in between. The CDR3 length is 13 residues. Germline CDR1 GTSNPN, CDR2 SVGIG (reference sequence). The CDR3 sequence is CAWSEGGWGEQFF. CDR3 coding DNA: TGTGCCTGGAGTGAGGGGGGGTGGGGTGAGCAGTTCTTC.

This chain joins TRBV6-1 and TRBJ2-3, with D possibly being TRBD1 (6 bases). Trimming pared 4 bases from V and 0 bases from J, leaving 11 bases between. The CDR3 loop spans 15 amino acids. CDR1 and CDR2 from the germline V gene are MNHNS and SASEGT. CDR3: CASSVDRFSTDTQYF. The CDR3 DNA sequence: TGTGCCAGCAGTGTAGACAGGTTTAGCACAGATACGCAGTATTTT.

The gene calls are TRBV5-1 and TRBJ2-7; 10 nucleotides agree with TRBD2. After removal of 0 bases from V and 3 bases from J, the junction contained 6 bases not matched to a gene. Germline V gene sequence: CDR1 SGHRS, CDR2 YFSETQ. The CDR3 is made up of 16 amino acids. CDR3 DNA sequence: TGCGCCAGCAGCTTGGGTGGGACTAGCGTTTACTACGAGCAGTACTTC. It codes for CASSLGGTSVYYEQYF. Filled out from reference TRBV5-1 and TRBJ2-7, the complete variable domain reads KAGVTQTPRYLIKTRGQQVTLSCSPISGHRSVSWYQQTPGQGLQFLFEYFSETQRNKGNFPGRFSGRQFSNSRSEMNVSTLELGDSALYLCASSLGGTSVYYEQYFGPGTRLTVT.

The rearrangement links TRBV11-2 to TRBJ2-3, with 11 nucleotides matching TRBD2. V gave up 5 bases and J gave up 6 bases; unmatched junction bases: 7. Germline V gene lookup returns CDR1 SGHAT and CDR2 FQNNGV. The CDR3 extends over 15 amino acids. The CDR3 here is CASSPLAGGPDTQYF. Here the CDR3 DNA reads TGTGCCAGCAGCCCGTTAGCGGGAGGGCCGGATACGCAGTATTTT.

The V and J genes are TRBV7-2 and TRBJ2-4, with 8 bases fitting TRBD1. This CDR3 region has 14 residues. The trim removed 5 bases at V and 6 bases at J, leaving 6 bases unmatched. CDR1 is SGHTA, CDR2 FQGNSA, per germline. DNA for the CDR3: TGTGCCAGCAGCATGACAGGGGCAGCAAACATTCAGTACTTC. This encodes CASSMTGAANIQYF.

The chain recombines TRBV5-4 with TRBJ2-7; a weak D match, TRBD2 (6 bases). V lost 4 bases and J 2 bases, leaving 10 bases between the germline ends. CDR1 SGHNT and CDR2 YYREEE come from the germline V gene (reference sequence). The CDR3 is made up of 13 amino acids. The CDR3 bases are TGTGCCAGCAGCAAGGAGGGGACCTACGAGCAGTACTTC. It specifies CASSKEGTYEQYF.

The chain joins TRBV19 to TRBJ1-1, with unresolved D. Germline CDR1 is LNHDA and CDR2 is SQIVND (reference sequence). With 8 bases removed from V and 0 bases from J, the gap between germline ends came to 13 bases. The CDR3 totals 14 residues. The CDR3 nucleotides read TGTGCCAGTCGCCCCTTGGGCATGAACACTGAAGCTTTCTTT. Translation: CASRPLGMNTEAFF.

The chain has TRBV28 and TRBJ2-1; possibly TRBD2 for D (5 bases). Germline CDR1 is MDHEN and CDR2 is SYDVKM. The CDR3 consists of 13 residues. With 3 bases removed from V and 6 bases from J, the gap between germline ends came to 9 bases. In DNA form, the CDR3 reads TGTGCCAGCAGTTTGGTGCGGGCCAATGAGCAGTTCTTC. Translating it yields CASSLVRANEQFF.

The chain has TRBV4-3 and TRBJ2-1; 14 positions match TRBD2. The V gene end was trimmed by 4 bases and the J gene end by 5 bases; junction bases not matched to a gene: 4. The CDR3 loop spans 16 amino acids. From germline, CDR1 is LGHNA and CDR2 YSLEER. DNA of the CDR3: TGCGCCAGCAGCCCGGGACTAGCGGGAGACCACAATGAGCAGTTCTTC. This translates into CASSPGLAGDHNEQFF.

CDR3 bases: TGTGCCAGCAGCGTAGGTGCGAGCGGGGGCTACAATGAGCAGTTCTTC. Translation: CASSVGASGGYNEQFF. V is TRBV9 and J is TRBJ2-1; 8 bases align to TRBD2. Losses at the gene ends were 0 bases for V and 3 bases for J; bases not matched to a gene: 5. The germline gives CDR1 SGDLS, CDR2 YYNGEE. This CDR3 spans 16 amino acids.

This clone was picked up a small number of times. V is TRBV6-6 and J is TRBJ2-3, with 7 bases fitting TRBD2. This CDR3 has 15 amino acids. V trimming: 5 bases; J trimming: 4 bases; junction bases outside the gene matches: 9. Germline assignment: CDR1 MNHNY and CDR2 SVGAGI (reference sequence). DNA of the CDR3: TGTGCCAGCAGTCGGCGGGAGTCGCCTTCAGATACGCAGTATTTT. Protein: CASSRRESPSDTQYF.

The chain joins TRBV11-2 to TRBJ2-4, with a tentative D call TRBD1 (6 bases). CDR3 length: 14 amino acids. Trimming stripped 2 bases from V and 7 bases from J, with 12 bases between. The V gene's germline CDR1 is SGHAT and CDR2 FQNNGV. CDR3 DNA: TGTGCCAGCAGCTTAACTGGGGGCGGTAACATTCAGTACTTC. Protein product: CASSLTGGGNIQYF. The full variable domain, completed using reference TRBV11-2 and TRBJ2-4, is EAGVAQSPRYKIIEKRQSVAFWCNPISGHATLYWYQQILGQGPKLLIQFQNNGVVDDSQLPKDRFSAERLKGVDSTLKIQPAKLEDSAVYLCASSLTGGGNIQYFGAGTRLSVL.

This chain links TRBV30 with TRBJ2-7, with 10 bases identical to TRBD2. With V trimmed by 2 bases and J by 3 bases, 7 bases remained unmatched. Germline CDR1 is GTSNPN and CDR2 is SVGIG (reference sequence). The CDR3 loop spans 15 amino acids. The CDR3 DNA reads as TGTGCCTGGAGTACCGGGACTAGCGCTTACTACGAGCAGTACTTC. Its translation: CAWSTGTSAYYEQYF.

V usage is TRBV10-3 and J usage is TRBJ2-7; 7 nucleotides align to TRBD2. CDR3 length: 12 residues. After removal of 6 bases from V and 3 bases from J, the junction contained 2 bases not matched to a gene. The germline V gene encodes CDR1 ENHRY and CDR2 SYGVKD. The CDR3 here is CAISSGNYEQYF. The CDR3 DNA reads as TGTGCCATCAGCAGCGGGAACTACGAGCAGTACTTC.

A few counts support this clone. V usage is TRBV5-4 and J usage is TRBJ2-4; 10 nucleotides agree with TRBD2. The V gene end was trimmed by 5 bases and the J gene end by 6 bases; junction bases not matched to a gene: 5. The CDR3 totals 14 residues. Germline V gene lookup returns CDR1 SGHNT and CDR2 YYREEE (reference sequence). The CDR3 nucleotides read TGTGCCAGCAGTTCCCGGACTAGCGGAAACATTCAGTACTTC. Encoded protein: CASSSRTSGNIQYF.

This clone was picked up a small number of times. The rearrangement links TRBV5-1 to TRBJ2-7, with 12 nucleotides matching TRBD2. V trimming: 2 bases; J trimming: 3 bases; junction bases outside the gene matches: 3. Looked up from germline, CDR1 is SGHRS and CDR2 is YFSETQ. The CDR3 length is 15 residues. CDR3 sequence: CASSFGLAGNYEQYF. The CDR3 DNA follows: TGCGCCAGCAGCTTTGGACTAGCGGGGAACTACGAGCAGTACTTC. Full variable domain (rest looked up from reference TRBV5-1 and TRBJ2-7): KAGVTQTPRYLIKTRGQQVTLSCSPISGHRSVSWYQQTPGQGLQFLFEYFSETQRNKGNFPGRFSGRQFSNSRSEMNVSTLELGDSALYLCASSFGLAGNYEQYFGPGTRLTVT.

The CDR3 is CASSLPVNTEAFF. CDR3 DNA: TGTGCCAGCAGCTTGCCCGTGAACACTGAAGCTTTCTTT. The V call is TRBV5-8, the J call TRBJ1-1; D is ambiguous. The germline CDR1 and CDR2 sequences are SGHTS and YDEGEE. There are 13 residues in the CDR3. Trimming took 1 base from V and 0 from J, leaving 4 bases between them.

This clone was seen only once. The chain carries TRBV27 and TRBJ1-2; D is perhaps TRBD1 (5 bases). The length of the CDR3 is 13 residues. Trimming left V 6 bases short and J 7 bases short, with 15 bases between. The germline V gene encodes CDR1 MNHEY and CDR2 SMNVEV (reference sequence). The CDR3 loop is CASSSDRGFGYTF. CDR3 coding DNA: TGTGCCAGCAGCTCAGACAGAGGCTTTGGCTACACCTTC.

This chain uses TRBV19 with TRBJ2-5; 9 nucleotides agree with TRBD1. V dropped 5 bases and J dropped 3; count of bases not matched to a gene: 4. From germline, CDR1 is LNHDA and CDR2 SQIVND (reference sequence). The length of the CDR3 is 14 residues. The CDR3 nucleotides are TGTGCCAGTAGTGTGACAGGGGGTGAAGAGACCCAGTACTTC. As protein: CASSVTGGEETQYF.

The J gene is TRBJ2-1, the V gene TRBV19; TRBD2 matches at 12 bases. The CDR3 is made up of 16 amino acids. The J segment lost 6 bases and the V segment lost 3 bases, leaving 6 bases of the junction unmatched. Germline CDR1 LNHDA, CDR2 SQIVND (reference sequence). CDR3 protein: CASSIPPSGRANEQFF. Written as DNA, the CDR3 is TGTGCCAGTAGTATCCCTCCTAGCGGGAGGGCCAATGAGCAGTTCTTC. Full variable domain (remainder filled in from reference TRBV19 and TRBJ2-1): DGGITQSPKYLFRKEGQNVTLSCEQNLNHDAMYWYRQDPGQGLRLIYYSQIVNDFQKGDIAEGYSVSREKKESFPLTVTSAQKNPTAFYLCASSIPPSGRANEQFFGPGTRLTVL.

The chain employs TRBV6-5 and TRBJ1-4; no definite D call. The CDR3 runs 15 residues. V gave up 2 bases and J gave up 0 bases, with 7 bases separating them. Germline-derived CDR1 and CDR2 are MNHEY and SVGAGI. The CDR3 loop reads CASSYEGTTNEKLFF. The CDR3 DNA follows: TGTGCCAGCAGTTACGAGGGTACAACTAATGAAAAACTGTTTTTT.